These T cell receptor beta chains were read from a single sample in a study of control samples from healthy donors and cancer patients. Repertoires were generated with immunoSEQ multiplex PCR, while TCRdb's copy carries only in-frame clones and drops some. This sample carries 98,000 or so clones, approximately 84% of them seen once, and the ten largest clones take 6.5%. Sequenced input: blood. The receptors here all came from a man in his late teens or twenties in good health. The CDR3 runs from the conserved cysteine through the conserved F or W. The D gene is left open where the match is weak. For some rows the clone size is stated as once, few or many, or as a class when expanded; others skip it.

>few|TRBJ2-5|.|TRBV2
TGTGCCAGCAAGAGGGACCCGGGATCGCAAGAGACCCAGTACTTC
CASKRDPGSQETQYF
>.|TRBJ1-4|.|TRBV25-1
TGTGCCAGCAGTGAAGAAAGGGGGGTTGGGGAAAAACTGTTTTTT
CASSEERGVGEKLFF
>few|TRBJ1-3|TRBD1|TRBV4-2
TGTGCCAGCAGCCCAGGACAGGGAAGAAACACCATATATTTT
CASSPGQGRNTIYF
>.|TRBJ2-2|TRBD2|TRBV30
TGTGCCTGGACTCAGAGCGGGGTTACCGGGGAGCTGTTTTTT
CAWTQSGVTGELFF
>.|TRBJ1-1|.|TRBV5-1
TGCGCCAGCAGCTTGATAGTGAACACTGAAGCTTTCTTT
CASSLIVNTEAFF
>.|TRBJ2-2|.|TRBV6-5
TGTGCCAGCAGTTACTCGAGGAACGGGGAGCTGTTTTTT
CASSYSRNGELFF
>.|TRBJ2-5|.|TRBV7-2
TGTGCCAGCAGCTTAGCCGGATCCCAAGAGACCCAGTACTTC
CASSLAGSQETQYF
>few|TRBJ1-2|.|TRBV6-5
TGTGCCAGCAGTACCTCTTCGAGGGCTAGAGGCGGCTACACCTTC
CASSTSSRARGGYTF
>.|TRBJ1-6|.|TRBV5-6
TGTGCCAGCAGCTTGGATGGGGGCACGTATAATTCACCCCTCCACTTT
CASSLDGGTYNSPLHF
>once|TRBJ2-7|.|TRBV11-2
TGTGCCAGCAGCCTCCGACAAAGCGAGCAGTACTTC
CASSLRQSEQYF
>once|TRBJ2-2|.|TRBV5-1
TGCGCCAGCAGCTCCCGGGACCCTAGGACCGGGGAGCTGTTTTTT
CASSSRDPRTGELFF
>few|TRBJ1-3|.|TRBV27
TGTGCCAGCAGTTTGGGTAAGGTCTCTGGAAACACCATATATTTT
CASSLGKVSGNTIYF
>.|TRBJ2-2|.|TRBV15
TGTGCCACCAGGGGGGCAATAGGGATCGGCACCGGGGAGCTGTTTTTT
CATRGAIGIGTGELFF
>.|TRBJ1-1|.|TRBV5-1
TGCGCCAGCAGCCCCCGGACGGTGAACACTGAAGCTTTCTTT
CASSPRTVNTEAFF
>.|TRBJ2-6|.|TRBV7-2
TGTGCCAGCAGCGTGCGGGCGGCAGATGACTCTGGGGCCAACGTCCTGACTTTC
CASSVRAADDSGANVLTF
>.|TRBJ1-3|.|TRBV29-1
TGCAGCGTTGAAGGGGGTCAGGTTCTCTCTGGAAACACCATATATTTT
CSVEGGQVLSGNTIYF
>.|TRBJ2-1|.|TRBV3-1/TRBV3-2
TGTGCCAGCAGCCATAGCCTAGCACGGGATGAGCAGTTCTTC
CASSHSLARDEQFF
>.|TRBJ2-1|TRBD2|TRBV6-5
TGTGCCAGCAGTCGGGGGGGGACCTACAATGAGCAGTTCTTC
CASSRGGTYNEQFF
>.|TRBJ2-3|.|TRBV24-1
TGTGCCACCAGGGCCAACACAGATACGCAGTATTTT
CATRANTDTQYF
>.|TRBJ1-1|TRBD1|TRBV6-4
TGTGCCAGCAGCGAACAGGGGAAAGGTGAAGCTTTCTTT
CASSEQGKGEAFF
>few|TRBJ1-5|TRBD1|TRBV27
TGTGCCAGCACCCCGACAGGGAATCAGCCCCAGCATTTT
CASTPTGNQPQHF
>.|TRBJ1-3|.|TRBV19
TGTGCCAGTAGTAATTCCGGAAACACCATATATTTT
CASSNSGNTIYF
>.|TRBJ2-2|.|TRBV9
TGTGCCAGCAGCGTATACACGGGGGCTGACACCGGGGAGCTGTTTTTT
CASSVYTGADTGELFF
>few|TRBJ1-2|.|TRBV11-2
TGTGCCAGCAGCTTATATCAAGGGGACGGGTATGGCTACACCTTC
CASSLYQGDGYGYTF
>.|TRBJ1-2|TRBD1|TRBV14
TGTGCCAGCAGCGGGGACAGGGGGCACTATGGCTACACCTTC
CASSGDRGHYGYTF
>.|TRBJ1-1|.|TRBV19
TGTGCCAGTACCCTGGCGGTGGGCACTGAAGCTTTCTTT
CASTLAVGTEAFF
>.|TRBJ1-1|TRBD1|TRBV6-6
TGTGCCAGCAGTTACACCACAGGGGCAGGCACTGAAGCTTTCTTT
CASSYTTGAGTEAFF
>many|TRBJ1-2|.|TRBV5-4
TGTGCCAGCAGTCTTGGGGGATACTATGGCTACACCTTC
CASSLGGYYGYTF
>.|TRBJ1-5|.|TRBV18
TGTGCCAGCTCTCAGACAGGCCCCAATCAGCCCCAGCATTTT
CASSQTGPNQPQHF
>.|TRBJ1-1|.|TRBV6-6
TGTGCCAGCAGTTACCGCGGAGACATGAACACTGAAGCTTTCTTT
CASSYRGDMNTEAFF
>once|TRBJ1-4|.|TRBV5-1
TGCGCCAGCAGGGGCGGAGGAGAGATCGCCAATGAAAAACTGTTTTTT
CASRGGGEIANEKLFF
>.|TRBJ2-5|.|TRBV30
TGTGCCTGGAGTGGTCGGTTTGCCCAGTACTTC
CAWSGRFAQYF
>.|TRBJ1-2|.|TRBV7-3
TGTGCCAGCAGCTTGACGTTTAAGGGGGACACCGGTGGCTACACCTTC
CASSLTFKGDTGGYTF
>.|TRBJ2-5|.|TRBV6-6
TGTGCCAGCAGTTGGCAGGGAAAAGAGACCCAGTACTTC
CASSWQGKETQYF
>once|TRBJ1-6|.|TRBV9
TGTGCCAGCAGCCCAGTGGGGGGTAGGAGCTCCTATAATTCACCCCTCCACTTT
CASSPVGGRSSYNSPLHF
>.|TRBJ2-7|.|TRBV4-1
TGCGCCAGCAGCCAAGCTATGGCACAGGGCTACGAGCAGTACTTC
CASSQAMAQGYEQYF
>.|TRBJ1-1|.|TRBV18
TGTGCCAGCTCACCAAACAAGAACACTGAAGCTTTCTTT
CASSPNKNTEAFF
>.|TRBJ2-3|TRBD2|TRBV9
TGTGCCAGCAGCGCGGGACTAGCGGGGTCAGTGGATACGCAGTATTTT
CASSAGLAGSVDTQYF
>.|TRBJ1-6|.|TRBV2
TGTGCCAGCAAGAACACAGCCTTACCCTATAATTCACCCCTCCACTTT
CASKNTALPYNSPLHF
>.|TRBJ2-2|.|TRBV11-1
TGTGCCAGCAGGCCCGGGACATTCGGGGAGCTGTTTTTT
CASRPGTFGELFF
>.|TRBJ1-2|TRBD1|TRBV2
TGTGCCAGCAGGGACCGGGAGGGACAGGTCCATGGCTACACCTTC
CASRDREGQVHGYTF
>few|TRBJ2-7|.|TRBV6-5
TGTGCCAGCATGCGTAGAAGGGGCGAGCAGTACTTC
CASMRRRGEQYF
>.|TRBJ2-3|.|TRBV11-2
TGTGCCAGCAGCCTAGGACCAGAACGGCTAACGCAGTATTTT
CASSLGPERLTQYF
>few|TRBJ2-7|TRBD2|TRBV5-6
TGTGCCAGCAGCCTCGGCGGGGGGGCCCACTACGAGCAGTACTTC
CASSLGGGAHYEQYF